The clone carrying this T cell receptor beta chain was observed a few times. Its antigen remains unknown. The V gene's germline CDR1 is MNHGY and CDR2 SVAAGI. The CDR3 runs to 14 residues. J lost 6 bases, V lost 6 bases, and 5 bases had no gene match. TCR cDNA was made by 5'RACE template switching, adding a universal primer site and UMIs. Via MiXCR, TCRdb re-called the 5' RACE reads, giving one row per CDR3 protein. The repertoire has about 220,000 distinct CDR3 sequences, roughly 3.3% of them found once; the top ten carry around 3%. These data originate in a study of T cells after yellow fever vaccination. On the study more broadly: Fractions low in cell number were prepared with SMART-Seq v4 Ultra Low Input. Study findings and constraints: Subsequent booster samples again held most clones from primary vaccination (96% CD4, 85% to 90% CD8).

The V call is TRBV6-9, the J call TRBJ1-6; 7 positions agree with TRBD1. The source material was CD4+ T cells sorted from PBMCs, sampled 10 days after the yellow fever booster vaccination. This clonotype was obtained from a man younger than 30 who received the YFV17D yellow fever vaccine. In DNA, the CDR3 is TGTGCCAGCAGGCCCAGGGACAGTAATTCACCCCTCCACTTT. Amino acid sequence: CASRPRDSNSPLHF.